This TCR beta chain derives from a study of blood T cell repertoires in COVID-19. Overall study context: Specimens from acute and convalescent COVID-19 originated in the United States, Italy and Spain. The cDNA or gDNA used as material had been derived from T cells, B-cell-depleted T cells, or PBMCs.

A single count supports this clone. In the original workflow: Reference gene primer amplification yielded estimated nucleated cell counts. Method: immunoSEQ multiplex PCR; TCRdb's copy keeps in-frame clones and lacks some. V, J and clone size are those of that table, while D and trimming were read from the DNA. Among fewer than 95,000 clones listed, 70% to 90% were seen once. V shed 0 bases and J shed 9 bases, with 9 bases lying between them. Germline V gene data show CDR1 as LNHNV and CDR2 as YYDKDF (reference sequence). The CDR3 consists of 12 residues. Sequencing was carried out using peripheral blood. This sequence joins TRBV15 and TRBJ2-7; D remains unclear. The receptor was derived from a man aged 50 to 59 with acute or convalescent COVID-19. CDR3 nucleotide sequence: TGTGCCACCAGCAGAGACACCCTCGGGCAGTACTTC. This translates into CATSRDTLGQYF.